The 14 T cell receptor beta chains given below trace back to one sample, sequenced in a study of blood T cell repertoires in COVID-19 (dated by TCRdb to 2018 to 2020). Library preparation used the immunoSEQ multiplex PCR assay. TCRdb re-hosts the immuneACCESS table, in-frame sequences only. Its copies lack some clones; in the studies checked, an unresolved V gene accounts for under half of them, and the cause for the rest is not known. For this sample there are 250,000 to 350,000 clones; roughly 90% appear just once. The ten largest make up 2.5% to 3.5% of the sample. The sequenced material came from peripheral blood. These receptors were taken from a woman in her 30s with COVID-19, enrolled during active disease.

This clone has more than one count but fewer than ten. The genes are TRBV29-1 and TRBJ1-3; TRBD1 aligns across 8 bases. With V trimmed by 4 bases and J by 3 bases, 11 bases remained unmatched. This CDR3 has 16 amino acids. The germline gives CDR1 SQVTM, CDR2 ANQGSEA. CDR3 sequence reads: CSVVTGTGLIGNTIYF. CDR3 in DNA: TGCAGCGTTGTGACTGGGACAGGCCTCATTGGAAACACCATATATTTT. Drawing the rest from reference TRBV29-1 and TRBJ1-3, the complete variable domain is SAVISQKPSRDICQRGTSLTIQCQVDSQVTMMFWYRQQPGQSLTLIATANQGSEATYESGFVIDKFPISRPNLTFSTLTVSNMSPEDSSIYLCSVVTGTGLIGNTIYFGEGSWLTVV.

This chain links TRBV18 with TRBJ2-1; 9 bases map to TRBD2. Germline loops: CDR1 KGHSH, CDR2 LQKENI. The CDR3 consists of 17 residues. The V and J ends lost 3 bases and 5 bases, in that order; junction bases with no gene match: 11. The CDR3 bases are TGTGCCAGCTCACCTACTAGCGGGCCAGGAGAGGACAATGAGCAGTTCTTC. The encoded protein is CASSPTSGPGEDNEQFF.

The chain links TRBV7-3 to TRBJ1-1, with D possibly being TRBD1 (5 bases). CDR3 length: 13 amino acids. The germline V and J ends were trimmed by 4 bases and 5 bases, with 11 bases remaining between them. Germline CDR1 SGHTA, CDR2 FQGTGA. As DNA, the CDR3 is TGTGCCAGCAGCTCCGCCGGGGGGACTGAAGCTTTCTTT. Translation: CASSSAGGTEAFF. The full variable domain, with the rest looked up from reference TRBV7-3 and TRBJ1-1, is GAGVSQTPSNKVTEKGKYVELRCDPISGHTALYWYRQSLGQGPEFLIYFQGTGAADDSGLPNDRFFAVRPEGSVSTLKIQRTERGDSAVYLCASSSAGGTEAFFGQGTRLTVV.

The chain recombines TRBV9 with TRBJ1-1, with 7 nucleotides matching TRBD1. Trimming cost V 3 bases and J 7 bases; bases outside gene matches: 6. The germline CDR1 and CDR2 sequences are SGDLS and YYNGEE. The CDR3 length is 13 residues. The CDR3 sequence: CASSGQGFSEAFF. The CDR3 nucleotides read TGTGCCAGCAGCGGACAGGGTTTTAGTGAAGCTTTCTTT. The whole variable domain, remainder taken from reference TRBV9 and TRBJ1-1, is DSGVTQTPKHLITATGQRVTLRCSPRSGDLSVYWYQQSLDQGLQFLIQYYNGEERAKGNILERFSAQQFPDLHSELNLSSLELGDSALYFCASSGQGFSEAFFGQGTRLTVV.

This chain joins TRBV11-2 and TRBJ1-1; a weak D match, TRBD1 (6 bases). The CDR3 has 18 residues. With 5 bases removed from V and 0 bases from J, the gap between germline ends came to 22 bases. Germline CDR1 is SGHAT and CDR2 is FQNNGV. The CDR3 nucleotides are TGTGCCAGCAGCCAACCATCTAGGGCAGGGGCTCTGAACACTGAAGCTTTCTTT. Amino acids: CASSQPSRAGALNTEAFF. Based on the CDR3 plus reference TRBV11-2 and TRBJ1-1, the full variable domain is EAGVAQSPRYKIIEKRQSVAFWCNPISGHATLYWYQQILGQGPKLLIQFQNNGVVDDSQLPKDRFSAERLKGVDSTLKIQPAKLEDSAVYLCASSQPSRAGALNTEAFFGQGTRLTVV.

The chain is built from TRBV5-4 and TRBJ2-1, with 13 positions matching TRBD2. The V segment lost 5 bases and the J segment 0 bases; nucleotides outside the gene matches: 11. Looked up from germline, CDR1 is SGHNT and CDR2 is YYREEE (reference sequence). The CDR3 covers 19 residues. CDR3 sequence: CASSQRGLAGSGSYNEQFF. The CDR3 DNA reads TGTGCCAGCAGTCAGCGGGGACTAGCGGGATCCGGCTCCTACAATGAGCAGTTCTTC.

The chain couples TRBV7-8 to TRBJ2-7, with 10 nucleotides matching TRBD1. J was trimmed by 5 bases and V by 5 bases; bases with no gene match: 3. The germline CDR1 and CDR2 sequences are SGHVS and FQNEAQ. The CDR3 totals 13 residues. CDR3 sequence reads: CASSLGQGNEQYF. In DNA, the CDR3 is TGTGCCAGCAGCCTGGGACAGGGGAACGAGCAGTACTTC.

The gene calls are TRBV7-9 and TRBJ1-3; 8 bases map to TRBD1. The V gene end was trimmed by 5 bases and the J gene end by 8 bases; junction bases not matched to a gene: 5. CDR3 length: 13 residues. CDR1 SEHNR and CDR2 FQNEAQ come from the germline V gene (reference sequence). The CDR3 reads CASSRTGKDTIYF. The CDR3 DNA reads TGTGCCAGCAGCCGGACAGGGAAGGACACCATATATTTT.

The genes are TRBV2 and TRBJ1-2, with D perhaps TRBD1 (6 bases). Per the germline V gene, CDR1 is SNHLY and CDR2 is FYNNEI. This CDR3 region has 13 residues. Trimming removed 5 bases at V and 5 bases at J, with 12 bases between. The CDR3 DNA is TGTGCCAGCAGTACAGGACAGCTTTATGGCTACACCTTC. Translated: CASSTGQLYGYTF.

This rearrangement joins TRBV11-2 to TRBJ2-5; D gene ambiguous. The CDR3 runs to 14 residues. Trimming removed 1 base at V and 2 bases at J, with 8 bases between. The germline CDR1 and CDR2 sequences are SGHAT and FQNNGV. In nucleotides, the CDR3 is TGTGCCAGCAGCTTAGGAACAGAACAAGAGACCCAGTACTTC. Its translation: CASSLGTEQETQYF.

J is TRBJ2-3 and V is TRBV9; 7 bases match TRBD2. Germline assignment: CDR1 SGDLS and CDR2 YYNGEE. This CDR3 region has 16 residues. After removal of 0 bases from V and 0 bases from J, the junction contained 4 bases not matched to a gene. The CDR3 DNA is TGTGCCAGCAGCGTAGCGGGAGGTCATAGCACAGATACGCAGTATTTT. Translating it yields CASSVAGGHSTDTQYF. The whole variable domain, remainder taken from reference TRBV9 and TRBJ2-3, is DSGVTQTPKHLITATGQRVTLRCSPRSGDLSVYWYQQSLDQGLQFLIQYYNGEERAKGNILERFSAQQFPDLHSELNLSSLELGDSALYFCASSVAGGHSTDTQYFGPGTRLTVL.

In DNA, the CDR3 is TGTGCCAGCATGTTACGTACAGGTGGGGGCTACACCTTC. The encoded protein is CASMLRTGGGYTF. The chain has TRBV6-5 and TRBJ1-2; D possibly corresponds to TRBD1 (5 bases). Trimming left V 7 bases short and J 8 bases short, with 17 bases between. Germline V gene data show CDR1 as MNHEY and CDR2 as SVGAGI. This CDR3 contains 13 residues.

The gene calls are TRBV6-5 and TRBJ1-1; 7 bases match TRBD1. Germline lookup yields CDR1 MNHEY and CDR2 SVGAGI. J gave up 1 base and V 5 bases, and 7 bases lay outside the gene matches. This CDR3 contains 15 residues. The DNA of the CDR3 is TGTGCCAGCAGTCCAGACAGGGCGGCGAACACTGAAGCTTTCTTT. As protein: CASSPDRAANTEAFF.

This clone was seen a few times. This rearrangement joins TRBV10-3 to TRBJ1-3; tentative D call: TRBD1 (5 bases). Germline loops: CDR1 ENHRY, CDR2 SYGVKD. The CDR3 spans 16 residues. The V end lost 2 bases, the J end lost 1 base, and 12 bases lay between the germline ends. CDR3 in DNA: TGTGCCATCAGTGAGGTGGACACCGAGTCTGGAAACACCATATATTTT. Translating it yields CAISEVDTESGNTIYF.